Listed below are T cell receptor beta chains from one sample, sequenced in a study of T cell responses to AZD1222 COVID-19 vaccine. Using immunoSEQ multiplex PCR, the repertoire was profiled, and TCRdb retains in-frame clones only, with some absent. Of about 39,000 clones in the sample, 90% are singletons; the top ten hold approximately 40%. The sequenced sample was peripheral blood, obtained 28 days after the second AZD1222 dose. The origin of the receptors is an adult who received the AZD1222 COVID-19 vaccine. CDR3s include the opening cysteine and the closing phenylalanine or tryptophan. A D gene is named only where the DNA matches it firmly. Expanded clones get a size class; other rows say once, few or many, or leave the size out.

size	V	D	J	DNA	CDR3
-	TRBV6-2/TRBV6-3	TRBD1	TRBJ1-2	TGTGCCAGCAGTCGGACAGGGGAGACCTATGGCTACACCTTC	CASSRTGETYGYTF
-	TRBV5-5	-	TRBJ1-1	TGTGCCAGCAGCTTGGTTCAGGGTCGGTACACTGAAGCTTTCTTT	CASSLVQGRYTEAFF
-	TRBV29-1	-	TRBJ1-2	TGCAGCGTTTCTGGGTTTTATGGCTACACCTTC	CSVSGFYGYTF
-	TRBV7-9	TRBD1	TRBJ1-6	TGTGCCAGCAGCTCTCCGGACAGGGGGCGCACACCCCTCCACTTT	CASSSPDRGRTPLHF
-	TRBV19	-	TRBJ2-1	TGTGCCAGTAGCCCCTGGGCCCCAGGGGCCTATGAGCAGTTCTTC	CASSPWAPGAYEQFF
-	TRBV5-8	TRBD2	TRBJ2-1	TGTGCCAGCAGCTTGGTAGGTAGCGGGGGGCCGAGCTCCTACAATGAGCAGTTCTTC	CASSLVGSGGPSSYNEQFF
-	TRBV5-6	-	TRBJ2-3	TGTGCCAGCAGCTGGATGAAGGATACGCAGTATTTT	CASSWMKDTQYF
-	TRBV19	TRBD1	TRBJ1-5	TGTGCCAGTACCGGGACAGGGGCCCTAGGATTCCAGCCCCAGCATTTT	CASTGTGALGFQPQHF
-	TRBV3-1/TRBV3-2	-	TRBJ1-4	TGTGCCAGCAGCCTCGGCCTAGAAAAACTGTTTTTT	CASSLGLEKLFF
few	TRBV19	TRBD1	TRBJ1-1	TGTGCCAGTACCTACGGGGGGACAGGGGTCACTGAAGCTTTCTTT	CASTYGGTGVTEAFF
-	TRBV9	-	TRBJ2-5	TGTGCCAGCAGCGTAGAAGGTAACCAAGAGACCCAGTACTTC	CASSVEGNQETQYF
-	TRBV18	-	TRBJ1-3	TGTGCCAGCTCACCACCGGGCAGCTCTGGAAACACCATATATTTT	CASSPPGSSGNTIYF
once	TRBV5-4	TRBD2	TRBJ2-3	TGTGCCATCCGGCCCAGCGGGGGAGGGCCAGATACGCAGTATTTT	CAIRPSGGGPDTQYF
-	TRBV5-4	-	TRBJ2-7	TGTGCCAGCAGCTTGGGTGGGCGATTATACGAGCAGTACTTC	CASSLGGRLYEQYF
-	TRBV6-1	-	TRBJ1-1	TGTGCCAGCAGTGAGAATCGGGCTTACACTGAAGCTTTCTTT	CASSENRAYTEAFF
once	TRBV7-9	-	TRBJ2-5	TGTGCCAGCAGCTTAAGGACAGCTAACCAAGAGACCCAGTACTTC	CASSLRTANQETQYF
-	TRBV6-5	-	TRBJ1-5	TGTGCCAGCAGTTACTCGGGACACGGCAATCAGCCCCAGCATTTT	CASSYSGHGNQPQHF
-	TRBV10-3	-	TRBJ1-1	TGTGCCATCAGTGAGATTGGGCAGGGGGAAGCTTTCTTT	CAISEIGQGEAFF
-	TRBV27	-	TRBJ1-3	TGTGCCAGCAGTTATCGGACACGCTCTGGAAACACCATATATTTT	CASSYRTRSGNTIYF
-	TRBV6-5	TRBD1	TRBJ1-1	TGTGCCAGCAGTTACGCTAAGACAGGGATGAACACTGAAGCTTTCTTT	CASSYAKTGMNTEAFF
-	TRBV11-3	-	TRBJ2-5	TGTGCCAGCGGATATAGAGGGGAGACCCAGTACTTC	CASGYRGETQYF
-	TRBV7-9	-	TRBJ1-5	TGTGCCAGCAGCTTCGGGGGACTAAGTAGTCAGCCCCAGCATTTT	CASSFGGLSSQPQHF